A single sample is the source of the 5 T cell receptor beta chains below, sequenced in a study of cytomegalovirus exposure and HLA in healthy donors. PCR primers comprised 60 Vbeta and 13 Jbeta primers. The table came from immunoSEQ multiplex PCR; TCRdb's copy has only in-frame clones and leaves some out. In the table there are about 130,000 clones, around 83% of which are singletons. The sequencing sample was made of PBMCs. The receptor source for this set is a woman in her twenties or thirties in good health and CMV-seropositive.

V gene TRBV6-6 combines with J gene TRBJ1-5, with 7 bases matching TRBD1. The CDR3 is made up of 15 amino acids. Looked up from germline, CDR1 is MNHNY and CDR2 is SVGAGI (reference sequence). After removal of 6 bases from V and 0 bases from J, the junction contained 5 bases not matched to a gene. The CDR3 DNA follows: TGTGCCAGCAGACCGGGACAGCATAGCAATCAGCCCCAGCATTTT. Translated: CASRPGQHSNQPQHF.

The chain couples TRBV19 to TRBJ1-5; D is unclear. Germline V gene lookup returns CDR1 LNHDA and CDR2 SQIVND (reference sequence). V was pared by 1 base and J by 2 bases, with 3 bases between. The CDR3 loop spans 13 amino acids. This CDR3 is CASSIVGNQPQHF. CDR3 DNA sequence: TGTGCCAGTAGTATAGTCGGCAATCAGCCCCAGCATTTT.

The V and J genes are TRBV28 and TRBJ2-5, with 8 bases fitting TRBD1. Trimming removed 5 bases from V and 1 base from J; junction bases left unmatched: 3. Germline V gene data show CDR1 as MDHEN and CDR2 as SYDVKM. The CDR3 runs to 14 residues. The CDR3 spells CASSVGQVQETQYF. The CDR3 DNA reads as TGTGCCAGCAGTGTGGGACAGGTCCAAGAGACCCAGTACTTC.

CDR3 protein: CASSLGGFGQPQHF. CDR3 bases: TGCGCCAGCAGCTTAGGAGGGTTTGGTCAGCCCCAGCATTTT. The J gene is TRBJ1-5, the V gene TRBV5-1; no clear D gene. V lost 2 bases and J 6 bases, leaving 12 bases between the germline ends. CDR1 is SGHRS, CDR2 YFSETQ, per germline. The CDR3 contains 14 residues.

The chain links TRBV15 to TRBJ2-4, with 7 bases aligning to TRBD1. The V gene's germline CDR1 is LNHNV and CDR2 YYDKDF (reference sequence). The CDR3 spans 17 residues. After removal of 1 base from V and 0 bases from J, the junction contained 6 bases not matched to a gene. This CDR3 is CATSRARDSLAKNIQYF. CDR3 coding DNA: TGTGCCACCAGCAGAGCGAGGGACAGTTTAGCCAAAAACATTCAGTACTTC.